The clone carrying this TCR beta chain has a count of ten or more. These data come from a study of T cells in Graves' hyperthyroidism and ophthalmopathy. About the study: At the time of initial diagnosis and before any treatment, peripheral blood was collected.

A sample of blood taken at first hyperthyroidism diagnosis preceded any ophthalmopathy symptoms. Template material for amplifying TCR beta CDR3 regions consisted of RNA transcripts. Using the HTBI primer set, a first-round RT-PCR was run on the TCR CDR3. TCRdb passed the multiplex PCR reads through MiXCR, listing each CDR3 protein once. This repertoire shows fewer than 450,000 distinct CDR3 sequences, approximately 18% found once; its top ten account for approximately 35%. Trimming removed 5 bases at V and 2 bases at J, with 7 bases between. The germline gives CDR1 MDHEN, CDR2 SYDVKM. The length of the CDR3 is 12 residues.

The chain recombines TRBV28 with TRBJ2-7, with D unclear. Input material: blood. The source is a young woman with Graves' hyperthyroidism that later progressed to Graves' ophthalmopathy. The CDR3 DNA is TGTGCCAGCAGTCCTCGGGCCTACGAGCAGTACTTC. Translation: CASSPRAYEQYF. Using reference TRBV28 and TRBJ2-7 for the parts outside the CDR3, the full variable domain is DVKVTQSSRYLVKRTGEKVFLECVQDMDHENMFWYRQDPGLGLRLIYFSYDVKMKEKGDIPEGYSVSREKKERFSLILESASTNQTSMYLCASSPRAYEQYFGPGTRLTVT.